The next 21 T cell receptor beta chains were all read from a single sample in a study of blood T cell repertoires in COVID-19. The method was immunoSEQ multiplex PCR; TCRdb's version includes in-frame clones alone and lacks a portion of them. The repertoire holds roughly 340,000 clones, with more than 75% as singletons. The specimen was peripheral blood. The receptors were sampled from a woman younger than 30 who had recovered from COVID-19.

The CDR3 protein is CASSLTGVRETQYF. The DNA for the CDR3 is TGCGCCAGCAGCCTGACAGGGGTCCGAGAGACCCAGTACTTC. The V call is TRBV5-1, the J call TRBJ2-5; 8 nucleotides align to TRBD1. The CDR3 has 14 amino acids. Germline V CDR1 and CDR2: SGHRS, YFSETQ. The V segment lost 4 bases and the J segment 4 bases; nucleotides outside the gene matches: 6.

The V gene is TRBV27, the J gene TRBJ1-6; D ambiguous. Trimming shortened V by 3 bases and J by 10 bases, and 7 bases separated the two germline ends. The germline V gene encodes CDR1 MNHEY and CDR2 SMNVEV (reference sequence). CDR3 size: 12 residues. The CDR3 DNA follows: TGTGCCAGCAGTTTCCGCGGCTCACCCCTCCACTTT. This encodes CASSFRGSPLHF.

This clone was seen a single time. The gene calls are TRBV5-1 and TRBJ1-1; D call uncertain. The CDR3 has 13 amino acids. CDR1 and CDR2 from the germline V gene are SGHRS and YFSETQ. V was clipped by 4 bases and J by 1 base, with 8 bases between them. As DNA, the CDR3 is TGCGCCAGCAGCGTGGACGGGAACACTGAAGCTTTCTTT. It encodes CASSVDGNTEAFF. The full variable domain, in which reference TRBV5-1 and TRBJ1-1 provide the parts outside the CDR3, is KAGVTQTPRYLIKTRGQQVTLSCSPISGHRSVSWYQQTPGQGLQFLFEYFSETQRNKGNFPGRFSGRQFSNSRSEMNVSTLELGDSALYLCASSVDGNTEAFFGQGTRLTVV.

The chain combines TRBV30 with TRBJ1-3; no definite D call. The CDR3 length is 13 residues. Between the trimmed V and J ends, which lost 3 bases and 0 bases, there was a span of 6 bases. CDR1 and CDR2 from the germline V gene are GTSNPN and SVGIG (reference sequence). The CDR3, as DNA: TGTGCCTGGAGCCCTTTCTCTGGAAACACCATATATTTT. Protein sequence: CAWSPFSGNTIYF.

This chain uses TRBV10-3 with TRBJ2-2, with TRBD1 matching over 8 bases. V was pared by 5 bases and J by 1 base, with 9 bases of the junction left unmatched. Germline V lookup: CDR1 ENHRY, CDR2 SYGVKD. This CDR3 comprises 17 residues. CDR3 sequence: CAISPRQGLGNTGELFF. The CDR3 coding sequence is TGTGCCATCAGTCCCCGACAGGGGTTGGGGAACACCGGGGAGCTGTTTTTT.

The chain has TRBV14 and TRBJ2-2; 11 positions match TRBD2. This CDR3 has 17 amino acids. Looked up from germline, CDR1 is SGHDN and CDR2 is FVKESK. Trimming took 3 bases from V and 2 from J; bases not matched to a gene: 5. In nucleotides, the CDR3 is TGTGCCAGCAGCCATGGACTAGCGGGCCGAAACACCGGGGAGCTGTTTTTT. It translates to CASSHGLAGRNTGELFF.

The chain combines TRBV5-1 with TRBJ2-5, with TRBD2 matching over 12 bases. The ends lost 4 bases at V and 5 bases at J; junction bases unmatched: 9. CDR1 and CDR2 (germline): SGHRS, YFSETQ. This CDR3 is 16 amino acids long. CDR3 region: CASSVRLAGVSETQYF. CDR3 nucleotides: TGCGCCAGCAGCGTTAGACTAGCGGGAGTATCGGAGACCCAGTACTTC.

V is TRBV10-3 and J is TRBJ1-2; TRBD1 is a possible D gene (6 bases). With 7 bases removed from V and 3 bases from J, the gap between germline ends came to 12 bases. The CDR3 sequence is 13 residues long. Germline-derived CDR1 and CDR2 are ENHRY and SYGVKD. This CDR3 reads CAINPTGDYGYTF. The CDR3, as DNA: TGTGCCATCAATCCGACAGGAGACTATGGCTACACCTTC.

The V and J genes are TRBV21-1 and TRBJ2-7; the D call of TRBD2 is as the table states it, not checked on the DNA. TRBV21-1 is reported as a pseudogene. This CDR3 contains 11 residues. The chain's CDR3 is CASSIRGVQYV. DNA for the CDR3: TGTGCCAGCAGCATACGGGGAGTTCAGTACGTC.

The V gene is TRBV6-2 or TRBV6-3, the J gene TRBJ2-1, with 14 bases that match TRBD2. The CDR3 runs 19 residues. Germline CDR1 MNHEY, CDR2 SVGEGT. V lost 0 bases, J lost 8 bases, and 12 bases stayed unmatched. The chain's CDR3 is CASSYSFSRPGLAGDEQFF. CDR3 DNA: TGTGCCAGCAGTTACTCATTCTCCCGCCCGGGACTAGCGGGAGATGAGCAGTTCTTC.

The gene calls are TRBV29-1 and TRBJ2-1, with D perhaps matching TRBD2 (5 bases). V lost 6 bases to trimming and J lost 9 bases, with 12 bases between them. There are 11 residues in the CDR3. From germline, CDR1 is SQVTM and CDR2 ANQGSEA. The CDR3 region has the DNA TGCAGCGTGTTAGCGCCAGGTGAGCAGTTCTTC. Translating it yields CSVLAPGEQFF.

The CDR3 DNA is TGTGCCAGCAGCTTACAGCCAGGGGCGGTCGAGACCCAGTACTTC. Its protein product is CASSLQPGAVETQYF. The chain has TRBV7-7 and TRBJ2-5; possible D gene TRBD1, 6 bases. Germline V gene sequence: CDR1 SSHAT, CDR2 FNYEAQ (reference sequence). Trimming took off 2 bases at V and 5 bases at J, with 15 bases between the two ends. This CDR3 has 15 residues.

The chain has TRBV5-1 and TRBJ2-2, with TRBD2 matching over 9 bases. This CDR3 contains 16 residues. From germline, CDR1 is SGHRS and CDR2 YFSETQ. V was clipped by 4 bases and J by 3 bases; unmatched bases: 7. The CDR3, as DNA: TGCGCCAGCAGCCCAACTAGCGGGCTGTACACCGGGGAGCTGTTTTTT. This codes for CASSPTSGLYTGELFF.

The V and J genes are TRBV18 and TRBJ1-2; no reliable D call. The V gene's germline CDR1 is KGHSH and CDR2 LQKENI. There are 15 residues in the CDR3. V shed 3 bases and J shed 6 bases, with 17 bases lying between them. Written as DNA, the CDR3 is TGTGCCAGCTCACCTCCGATGAGGGTACACGATGGCTACACCTTC. Translating it yields CASSPPMRVHDGYTF.

This rearrangement joins TRBV18 to TRBJ2-3; a weak D match, TRBD2 (5 bases). The germline V gene encodes CDR1 KGHSH and CDR2 LQKENI. CDR3 length equals 14 residues. The V gene lost 5 bases and the J gene lost 0 bases, with 9 bases spanning the gap. The DNA for the CDR3 is TGTGCCAGCTCAGAGGGAGCTAGCACAGATACGCAGTATTTT. Amino acid sequence: CASSEGASTDTQYF.

The chain joins TRBV6-6 to TRBJ2-7; TRBD1 might be the D (6 bases). The germline V and J ends were trimmed by 5 bases and 2 bases, with 10 bases remaining between them. From germline, CDR1 is MNHNY and CDR2 SVGAGI (reference sequence). This CDR3 spans 13 amino acids. For the CDR3, the DNA is TGTGCCAGCAGTCGACAGGAGGCCTACGAGCAGTACGTC. As protein: CASSRQEAYEQYV.

The CDR3 is CASSGVLLQPQHF. CDR3 DNA sequence: TGCGCCAGCTCCGGGGTTCTGTTGCAGCCCCAGCATTTT. This chain uses TRBV4-1 with TRBJ1-5; D is unclear. Deletions cut 8 bases from V and 7 bases from J, with 15 bases between. Per the germline V gene, CDR1 is MGHRA and CDR2 is YSYEKL. CDR3 length equals 13 residues.

The V gene is TRBV30, the J gene TRBJ1-6, with a tentative D call TRBD1 (5 bases). This CDR3 has 15 amino acids. Trimming stripped 3 bases from V and 10 bases from J, with 19 bases between. Germline V CDR1 and CDR2: GTSNPN, SVGIG (reference sequence). In DNA, the CDR3 is TGTGCCTGGAGCGAAACGGTTGGGGAGGGGTCACCCCTCCACTTT. It encodes CAWSETVGEGSPLHF.

This rearrangement joins TRBV5-6 to TRBJ2-3; D unclear. Between the trimmed V and J ends, which lost 5 bases and 1 base, there was a span of 8 bases. There are 13 residues in the CDR3. Germline lookup yields CDR1 SGHDT and CDR2 YYEEEE. The CDR3 nucleotides are TGTGCCAGCAGTGTCGGAGGCACAGATACGCAGTATTTT. Its protein is CASSVGGTDTQYF. Full variable domain (missing parts from reference TRBV5-6 and TRBJ2-3): DAGVTQSPTHLIKTRGQQVTLRCSPKSGHDTVSWYQQALGQGPQFIFQYYEEEERQRGNFPDRFSGHQFPNYSSELNVNALLLGDSALYLCASSVGGTDTQYFGPGTRLTVL.

This clone has only one observation. V gene TRBV5-6 combines with J gene TRBJ1-1; TRBD1 might be the D (6 bases). The length of the CDR3 is 14 residues. CDR1 and CDR2 from the germline V gene are SGHDT and YYEEEE. The V end lost 1 base, the J end lost 4 bases, and 11 bases lay between the germline ends. The CDR3 loop reads CASSLQGGGTEAFF. The DNA of the CDR3 is TGTGCCAGCAGCTTGCAAGGGGGGGGCACTGAAGCTTTCTTT.

The table lists this clone with a few counts. This chain uses TRBV11-2 with TRBJ1-1; maybe TRBD1 (5 bases). V lost 5 bases and J lost 2, with 12 bases in between. Germline-derived CDR1 and CDR2 are SGHAT and FQNNGV. This CDR3 has 14 amino acids. The CDR3 loop is CASSPLTANTEAFF. Written as DNA, the CDR3 is TGTGCCAGCAGCCCCCTGACAGCTAACACTGAAGCTTTCTTT. Full variable domain (rest looked up from reference TRBV11-2 and TRBJ1-1): EAGVAQSPRYKIIEKRQSVAFWCNPISGHATLYWYQQILGQGPKLLIQFQNNGVVDDSQLPKDRFSAERLKGVDSTLKIQPAKLEDSAVYLCASSPLTANTEAFFGQGTRLTVV.